Below are 2 T cell receptor beta chains sequenced from a single sample in a study of tissue T cells after allogeneic stem cell transplantation. Enrolled prospectively were adult allogeneic hematopoietic cell transplant recipients whose graft-versus-host disease was steroid-refractory. The repertoire was sequenced with immunoSEQ multiplex PCR; TCRdb's copy has only in-frame clones and lacks some. The sample shows a few thousand clones, less than 80% of them seen only once. The material was transverse colon tissue, obtained at autopsy. The origin of the receptors is a male patient older than 55 with steroid-refractory graft-versus-host disease after an allogeneic stem cell transplant. A subset of T cells may come from the graft donor.

The chain is built from TRBV5-1 and TRBJ2-2; 8 nucleotides match TRBD1. The germline CDR1 and CDR2 sequences are SGHRS and YFSETQ. V was clipped by 5 bases and J by 3 bases; unmatched bases: 3. The CDR3 has 14 residues. The CDR3 region is CASRGQGDTGELFF. CDR3 nucleotide sequence: TGCGCCAGCAGAGGACAGGGAGACACCGGGGAGCTGTTTTTT.

The chain couples TRBV9 to TRBJ2-1; possibly TRBD1 or TRBD2 for D (6 bases each). V gave up 4 bases and J gave up 4 bases, with 12 bases separating them. Germline V gene data show CDR1 as SGDLS and CDR2 as YYNGEE. This CDR3 is built from 14 residues. CDR3 bases: TGTGCCAGCAGCCGGAGGGGGGTATACAATGAGCAGTTCTTC. Amino acids: CASSRRGVYNEQFF.